This T cell receptor (beta chain) derives from a study of blood T cell repertoires in COVID-19. Looked up from germline, CDR1 is SEHNR and CDR2 is FQNEAQ (reference sequence). V trimming: 1 base; J trimming: 4 bases; junction bases outside the gene matches: 2. The CDR3 contains 15 residues. Assay used: immunoSEQ multiplex PCR; TCRdb lists only in-frame clones, some missing. The data contain roughly 420,000 clones, around 89% of them singletons. Assignments of participants to cohorts depended upon their own reported clinical history. This clonotype was sampled from a woman in her twenties or thirties with acute COVID-19. The chain uses TRBV7-9 and TRBJ1-4; 8 nucleotides match TRBD1. Sequencing was carried out using PBMCs or T cells enriched from blood (not recorded which). CDR3 residues: CASSLGTGLNEKLFF. For the CDR3, the DNA is TGTGCCAGCAGCTTAGGGACAGGGCTTAATGAAAAACTGTTTTTT. The complete variable domain, with remaining parts taken from reference TRBV7-9 and TRBJ1-4, reads DTGVSQNPRHKITKRGQNVTFRCDPISEHNRLYWYRQTLGQGPEFLTYFQNEAQLEKSRLLSDRFSAERPKGSFSTLEIQRTEQGDSAMYLCASSLGTGLNEKLFFGSGTQLSVL.